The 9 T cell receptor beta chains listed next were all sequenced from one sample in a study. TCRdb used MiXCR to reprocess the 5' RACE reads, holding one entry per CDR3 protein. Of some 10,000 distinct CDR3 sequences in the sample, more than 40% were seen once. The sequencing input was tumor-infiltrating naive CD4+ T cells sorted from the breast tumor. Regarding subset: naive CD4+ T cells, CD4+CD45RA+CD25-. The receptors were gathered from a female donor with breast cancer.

The CDR3 DNA follows: TGTGCCAGCAGTTACTCGATCAGTTTCTACGAGCAGTACGTC. Its translation is CASSYSISFYEQYV. This sequence joins TRBV6-2 or TRBV6-3 and TRBJ2-7, with D unresolved. Deletions cut 0 bases from V and 3 bases from J, with 9 bases between. The CDR3 contains 14 residues. Per germline, CDR1 MNHEY and CDR2 SVGEGT.

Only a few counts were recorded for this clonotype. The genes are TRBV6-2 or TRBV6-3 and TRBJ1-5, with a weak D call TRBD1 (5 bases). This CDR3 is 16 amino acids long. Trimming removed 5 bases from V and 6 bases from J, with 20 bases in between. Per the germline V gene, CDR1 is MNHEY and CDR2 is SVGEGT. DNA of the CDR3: TGTGCCAGCAGTCCCCTCCCGTGGAGGGGAAGTCAGCCCCAGCATTTT. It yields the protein CASSPLPWRGSQPQHF.

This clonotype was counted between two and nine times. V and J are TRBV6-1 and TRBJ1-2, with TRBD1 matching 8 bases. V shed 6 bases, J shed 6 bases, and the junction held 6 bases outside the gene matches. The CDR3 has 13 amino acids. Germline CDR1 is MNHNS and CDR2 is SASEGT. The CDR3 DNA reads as TGTGCCAGCAGCTTACAGGGGGTGGATGGCTACACCTTC. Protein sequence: CASSLQGVDGYTF.

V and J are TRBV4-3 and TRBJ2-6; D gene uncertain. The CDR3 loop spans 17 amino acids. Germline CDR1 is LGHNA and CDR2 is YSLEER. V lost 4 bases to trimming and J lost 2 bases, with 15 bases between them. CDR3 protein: CASSPFALGAGANVLTF. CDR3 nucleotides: TGCGCCAGCAGCCCTTTCGCTCTTGGGGCTGGGGCCAACGTCCTGACTTTC.

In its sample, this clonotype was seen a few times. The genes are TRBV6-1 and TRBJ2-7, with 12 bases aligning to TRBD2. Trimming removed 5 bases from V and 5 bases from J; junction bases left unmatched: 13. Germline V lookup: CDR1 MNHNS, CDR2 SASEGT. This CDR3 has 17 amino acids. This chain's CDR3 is CASSPGLAGGPSNEQYV. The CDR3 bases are TGTGCCAGCAGTCCCGGCCTAGCGGGAGGGCCGTCCAACGAGCAGTACGTC.

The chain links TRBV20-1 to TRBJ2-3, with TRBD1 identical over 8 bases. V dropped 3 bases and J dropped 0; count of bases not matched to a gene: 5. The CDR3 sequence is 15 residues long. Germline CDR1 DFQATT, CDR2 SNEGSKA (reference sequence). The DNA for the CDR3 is TGCAGTGCTAGCTTCAGACAGGGGAGCACAGATACGCAGTATTTT. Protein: CSASFRQGSTDTQYF.

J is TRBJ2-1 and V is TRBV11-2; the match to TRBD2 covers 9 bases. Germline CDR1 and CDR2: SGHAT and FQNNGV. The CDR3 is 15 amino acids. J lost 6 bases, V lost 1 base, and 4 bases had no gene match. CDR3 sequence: CASSLVVAGANEQFF. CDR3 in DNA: TGTGCCAGCAGCTTAGTAGTAGCGGGAGCCAATGAGCAGTTCTTC.

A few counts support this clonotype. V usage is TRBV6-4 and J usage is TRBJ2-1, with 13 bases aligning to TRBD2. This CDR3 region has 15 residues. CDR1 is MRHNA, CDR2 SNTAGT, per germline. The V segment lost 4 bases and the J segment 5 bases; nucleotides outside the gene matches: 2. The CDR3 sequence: CASSAGTSGNNEQFF. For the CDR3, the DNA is TGTGCCAGCAGTGCGGGGACTAGCGGGAACAATGAGCAGTTCTTC.

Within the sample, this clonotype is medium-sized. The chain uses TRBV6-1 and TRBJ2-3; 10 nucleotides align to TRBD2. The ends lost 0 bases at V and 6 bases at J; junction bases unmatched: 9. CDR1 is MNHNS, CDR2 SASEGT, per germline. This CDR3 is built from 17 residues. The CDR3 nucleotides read TGTGCCAGCAGTGAAGCGATGGTCCTAGCGGGAGCCGATACGCAGTATTTT. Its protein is CASSEAMVLAGADTQYF.